One and the same sample provided the 15 T cell receptor beta chains below, sequenced in a study of cytomegalovirus exposure and HLA in healthy donors. TCRdb's copy holds only in-frame clones and misses some; the assay was immunoSEQ multiplex PCR. The profile covers 250,000 or so clones, with about 90% appearing a single time and about 12% taken by the ten largest. The sequencing input was PBMCs. The receptors shown here come from a young man in good health and CMV-seropositive.

The gene calls are TRBV2 and TRBJ2-1; D remains ambiguous. The germline V gene has CDR1 SNHLY and CDR2 FYNNEI. The CDR3 has 15 residues. Trimming stripped 0 bases from V and 9 bases from J, with 15 bases between. The CDR3: CASSEARSRNSEQFF. CDR3 DNA sequence: TGTGCCAGCAGTGAAGCGCGTAGTAGAAATAGTGAGCAGTTCTTC. The complete variable domain, with remaining parts taken from reference TRBV2 and TRBJ2-1, reads EPEVTQTPSHQVTQMGQEVILRCVPISNHLYFYWYRQILGQKVEFLVSFYNNEISEKSEIFDDQFSVERPDGSNFTLKIRSTKLEDSAMYFCASSEARSRNSEQFFGPGTRLTVL.

This clone was seen only a few times. This rearrangement joins TRBV25-1 to TRBJ1-2, with 9 nucleotides matching TRBD1. There are 13 residues in the CDR3. V lost 10 bases, J lost 7 bases, and 10 bases stayed unmatched. Germline lookup yields CDR1 MGHDK and CDR2 SYGVNS. The DNA for the CDR3 is TGTGCCACCTGTCCCGGGACAGGGCCTGGCTACACCTTC. Its translation is CATCPGTGPGYTF.

The chain uses TRBV30 and TRBJ2-7; unclear D gene. The CDR3 extends over 13 amino acids. The germline V and J ends were trimmed by 3 bases and 3 bases, with 12 bases remaining between them. Germline loops: CDR1 GTSNPN, CDR2 SVGIG (reference sequence). Here the CDR3 DNA reads TGTGCCTGGAGACCCGCCAGTGGCTACGAGCAGTACTTC. This gives the protein CAWRPASGYEQYF.

The rearrangement uses TRBV27 and TRBJ2-5; 15 bases map to TRBD2. This CDR3 has 16 amino acids. Germline loops: CDR1 MNHEY, CDR2 SMNVEV (reference sequence). The V and J ends lost 8 bases and 4 bases, in that order; junction bases with no gene match: 8. The CDR3 spells CASGSPGLAGGETQYF. The CDR3 nucleotides are TGTGCCAGCGGATCGCCGGGACTAGCGGGAGGAGAGACCCAGTACTTC.

Written as DNA, the CDR3 is TGTGCCAGCAGAGGACAGGATCCGAACACTGAAGCTTTCTTT. Encoded protein: CASRGQDPNTEAFF. This rearrangement joins TRBV2 to TRBJ1-1, with 7 positions matching TRBD1. V was clipped by 6 bases and J by 1 base; unmatched bases: 5. The CDR3 totals 14 residues. Germline V gene data show CDR1 as SNHLY and CDR2 as FYNNEI.

This clone is a singleton in its sample. The J gene is TRBJ1-1, the V gene TRBV4-3; D is unresolved. The CDR3 is 15 residues long. V lost 0 bases to trimming and J lost 4 bases, with 12 bases between them. CDR1 is LGHNA, CDR2 YSLEER, per germline. In DNA, the CDR3 is TGCGCCAGCAGCCAAGATATCCTCCTGGGCACTGAAGCTTTCTTT. It encodes CASSQDILLGTEAFF.

V usage is TRBV5-1 and J usage is TRBJ2-5; TRBD2 might be the D (5 bases). The CDR3 is 17 residues long. CDR1 and CDR2 (germline): SGHRS, YFSETQ. The V end was cut by 0 bases, the J end by 3 bases, with 18 bases between. CDR3 DNA: TGCGCCAGCAGCTTGGCCGGTCTGAACGAGGGAAAAGAGACCCAGTACTTC. Translating gives CASSLAGLNEGKETQYF.

The chain combines TRBV5-1 with TRBJ1-4; the D is unclear. The CDR3 length is 13 residues. V was trimmed by 5 bases and J by 8 bases, leaving 13 bases between them. Germline V gives CDR1 SGHRS, CDR2 YFSETQ. The CDR3 DNA reads TGCGCCAGCAGTCTCGGTGAAACGGAAAAACTGTTTTTT. As protein: CASSLGETEKLFF.

The gene calls are TRBV4-2 and TRBJ1-2; D remains unclear. V dropped 4 bases and J dropped 5 bases, with 26 bases sitting between them. Germline CDR1 is LGHNA and CDR2 is YNFKEQ. The CDR3 runs 18 residues. CDR3 amino acids: CASSPRHTKTGVGYGYTF. CDR3 nucleotide sequence: TGTGCCAGCAGCCCCCGCCACACGAAAACGGGAGTGGGTTATGGCTACACCTTC.

V usage is TRBV9 and J usage is TRBJ2-7; 8 bases line up with TRBD1. CDR3 length: 15 residues. CDR1 SGDLS and CDR2 YYNGEE come from the germline V gene. Germline trimming cut 3 bases from V and 2 bases from J; bases unmatched to any gene: 7. The CDR3 sequence is CASSASSDRAYEQYF. CDR3 nucleotides: TGTGCCAGCAGCGCCAGTTCGGACAGGGCCTACGAGCAGTACTTC.

This clone was picked up a small number of times. This chain connects TRBV15 to TRBJ1-1; D call uncertain. With 0 bases removed from V and 5 bases from J, the gap between germline ends came to 7 bases. The CDR3 covers 13 residues. The germline V gene encodes CDR1 LNHNV and CDR2 YYDKDF (reference sequence). Here the CDR3 reads CATSRDPLTEAFF. CDR3 coding DNA: TGTGCCACCAGCAGAGATCCGTTGACTGAAGCTTTCTTT. Combining the CDR3 with reference TRBV15 and TRBJ1-1 gives the whole variable domain DAMVIQNPRYQVTQFGKPVTLSCSQTLNHNVMYWYQQKSSQAPKLLFHYYDKDFNNEADTPDNFQSRRPNTSFCFLDIRSPGLGDTAMYLCATSRDPLTEAFFGQGTRLTVV.

The chain has TRBV9 and TRBJ2-1; 7 bases are a match to TRBD2. The CDR3 is made up of 15 amino acids. Germline V gives CDR1 SGDLS, CDR2 YYNGEE. With 0 bases clipped from V and 2 bases from J, the junction kept 2 bases outside the gene matches. The CDR3 protein is CASSVAGGTYNEQFF. The CDR3 region has the DNA TGTGCCAGCAGCGTAGCCGGGGGGACCTACAATGAGCAGTTCTTC.

In its sample, this clone was seen once. The chain employs TRBV18 and TRBJ1-1; 7 bases line up with TRBD1. Trimming cost V 4 bases and J 0 bases; bases outside gene matches: 2. Germline V gene lookup returns CDR1 KGHSH and CDR2 LQKENI. This CDR3 region has 14 residues. In DNA form, the CDR3 reads TGTGCCAGCTCACGACAGGGTATGAACACTGAAGCTTTCTTT. Its translation is CASSRQGMNTEAFF.

The rearrangement links TRBV6-5 to TRBJ2-1, with D maybe TRBD2 (7 bases). The length of the CDR3 is 14 residues. Germline lookup yields CDR1 MNHEY and CDR2 SVGAGI. V was shortened by 5 bases and J by 7 bases, with 15 bases between the two germline ends. CDR3 region: CASSRGGGVNEQFF. The CDR3 region has the DNA TGTGCCAGCAGTAGGGGGGGAGGAGTGAATGAGCAGTTCTTC.

This chain connects TRBV23-1 to TRBJ2-7; tentative D call: TRBD1 (6 bases). TRBV23-1 is designated an ORF whose function remains uncertain. Trimming removed 2 bases at V and 2 bases at J, with 22 bases between. This CDR3 has 18 amino acids. Written as DNA, the CDR3 is TGCGCCAGCAGTCAAACAGAACAGGGTCGAGTTCTTACCTACGAGCAGTACTTC. Amino acids: CASSQTEQGRVLTYEQYF.